This TCR beta chain originates from a study of vaccination and CD4 T cells after COVID-19. Comments on this clonotype: No antigen is known for it.

As to treatment: roughly nine-day PBMC culture with coronavirus spike peptide pools or control peptides (ViraFEST assay). TCR sequencing followed the expansion of antigen-specific T cells with peptide pools in ViraFEST. Approximately 1.8 million PBMCs per well were cultured with around 10 IU/ml IL-2 and approximately 9.6 ug/ml peptide pools. The Oncomine TCR Beta short-read assay was what sequenced the DNA obtained from cultured CD4+ T cells. TCRdb reanalysed the PCR reads using MiXCR and keeps one entry per CDR3 protein. The sample includes 9,500 to 15,000 distinct CDR3 sequences, 30% of them seen just once. V shed 3 bases and J shed 0 bases, with 11 bases lying between them. The CDR3 extends over 15 amino acids. The germline CDR1 and CDR2 sequences are SEHNR and FQNEAQ (reference sequence).

This TCR was sampled from a human donor with COVID-19. The specimen was cultured CD4+ T cells from blood. The chain couples TRBV7-9 to TRBJ1-2; a weak D match, TRBD1 (5 bases). DNA of the CDR3: TGTGCCAGCAGCTTCCCCGGGACGGCTAACTATGGCTACACCTTC. This translates into CASSFPGTANYGYTF.